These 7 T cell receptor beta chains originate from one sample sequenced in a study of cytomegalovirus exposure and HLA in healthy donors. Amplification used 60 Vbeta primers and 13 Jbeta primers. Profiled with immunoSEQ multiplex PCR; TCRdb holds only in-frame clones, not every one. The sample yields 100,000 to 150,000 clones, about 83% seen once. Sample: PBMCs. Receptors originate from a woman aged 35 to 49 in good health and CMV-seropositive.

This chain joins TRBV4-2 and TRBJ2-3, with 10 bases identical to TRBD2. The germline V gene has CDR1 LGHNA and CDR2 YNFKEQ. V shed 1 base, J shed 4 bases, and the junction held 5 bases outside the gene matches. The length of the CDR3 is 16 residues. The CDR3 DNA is TGTGCCAGCAGCCAAGGATTAGCGGGAGGCGCAGATACGCAGTATTTT. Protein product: CASSQGLAGGADTQYF.

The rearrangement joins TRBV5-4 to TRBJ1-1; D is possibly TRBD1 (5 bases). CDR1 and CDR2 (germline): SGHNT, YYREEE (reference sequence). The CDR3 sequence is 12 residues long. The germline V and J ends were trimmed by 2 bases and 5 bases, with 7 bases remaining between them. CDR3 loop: CASSFQGTEAFF. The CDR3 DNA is TGTGCCAGCAGCTTCCAGGGAACTGAAGCTTTCTTT.

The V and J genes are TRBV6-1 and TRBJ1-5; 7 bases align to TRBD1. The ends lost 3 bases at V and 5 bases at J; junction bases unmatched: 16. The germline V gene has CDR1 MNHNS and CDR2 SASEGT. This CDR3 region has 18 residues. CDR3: CASSDTSSGQVVYQPQHF. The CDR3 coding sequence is TGTGCCAGCAGTGACACCTCTTCCGGACAGGTCGTTTATCAGCCCCAGCATTTT.

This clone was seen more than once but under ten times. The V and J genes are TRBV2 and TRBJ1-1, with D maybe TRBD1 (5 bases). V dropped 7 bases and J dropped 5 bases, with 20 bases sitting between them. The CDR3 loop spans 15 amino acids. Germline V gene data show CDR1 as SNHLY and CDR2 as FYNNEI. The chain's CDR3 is CASNHPQGLGTEAFF. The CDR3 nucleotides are TGTGCCAGCAATCACCCCCAGGGTTTAGGGACTGAAGCTTTCTTT.

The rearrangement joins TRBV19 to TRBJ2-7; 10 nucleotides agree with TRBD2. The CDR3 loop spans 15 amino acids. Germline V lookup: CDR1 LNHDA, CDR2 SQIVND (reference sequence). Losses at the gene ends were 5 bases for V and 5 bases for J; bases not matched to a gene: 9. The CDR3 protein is CASSLAGTSEHEQYF. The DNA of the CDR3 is TGTGCCAGTAGTCTCGCCGGGACTAGCGAACACGAGCAGTACTTC.

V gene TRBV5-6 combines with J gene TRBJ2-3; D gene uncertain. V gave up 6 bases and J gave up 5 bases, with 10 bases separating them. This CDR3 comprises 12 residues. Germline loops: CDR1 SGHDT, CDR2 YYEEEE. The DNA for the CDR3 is TGTGCCAGCACCCGCCAGAAAGATACGCAGTATTTT. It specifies CASTRQKDTQYF.

CDR3 protein: CATTSGQGGSGNTIYF. The CDR3 DNA reads as TGTGCCACTACCTCGGGACAGGGGGGCTCTGGAAACACCATATATTTT. The V and J genes are TRBV10-3 and TRBJ1-3; 11 nucleotides agree with TRBD1. The V gene's germline CDR1 is ENHRY and CDR2 SYGVKD. This CDR3 contains 16 residues. With 10 bases clipped from V and 0 bases from J, the junction kept 8 bases outside the gene matches.